Below, 9 T cell receptor beta chains from the same sample are listed, as sequenced in a study of cytomegalovirus exposure and HLA in healthy donors. A multiplex PCR was run with 60 Vbeta primers and 13 Jbeta primers. This table comes from immunoSEQ multiplex PCR, and its TCRdb copy is limited to in-frame clones, with some not included. The sample has 100,000 or so clones, over 60% seen once; the top ten hold 3.5% to 4.5%. The sample comprised PBMCs. These receptors originate from a female donor in good health and CMV-seropositive.

This chain links TRBV11-3 with TRBJ2-2, with D perhaps TRBD2 (6 bases). V dropped 2 bases and J dropped 1 base, with 8 bases sitting between them. The CDR3 runs to 15 residues. Germline assignment: CDR1 SGHNT and CDR2 YENEEA. The DNA for the CDR3 is TGTGCCAGCAGCTTAAGGCGGGGGAACACCGGGGAGCTGTTTTTT. The encoded protein is CASSLRRGNTGELFF.

J is TRBJ2-1 and V is TRBV15; tentative D call: TRBD2 (6 bases). CDR3 size: 14 residues. The V end lost 1 base, the J end lost 2 bases, and 6 bases lay between the germline ends. The V gene's germline CDR1 is LNHNV and CDR2 YYDKDF (reference sequence). The CDR3 coding sequence is TGTGCCACCAGCAGAGGGGGGGCCTACAATGAGCAGTTCTTC. Translated: CATSRGGAYNEQFF.

This rearrangement joins TRBV2 to TRBJ2-3, with D possibly being TRBD1 (8 bases). The CDR3 contains 14 residues. CDR1 is SNHLY, CDR2 FYNNEI, per germline. The germline V and J ends were trimmed by 6 bases and 6 bases, with 16 bases remaining between them. The CDR3 DNA is TGTGCCAGCAGCCCAGGACAGGGAGGGGATACGCAGTATTTT. It is translated as CASSPGQGGDTQYF.

With regard to this clone: Other DNA sequences within the sample encode an identical CDR3. The rearrangement uses TRBV5-1 and TRBJ1-6; D is unresolved. The germline CDR1 and CDR2 sequences are SGHRS and YFSETQ. Between the trimmed V and J ends, which lost 2 bases and 0 bases, there was a span of 9 bases. The CDR3 loop spans 16 amino acids. CDR3 bases: TGCGCCAGCAGCTTAAAGGCGGGCTCCTATAATTCACCCCTCCACTTT. Encoded protein: CASSLKAGSYNSPLHF.

This rearrangement joins TRBV5-1 to TRBJ2-1; D is unresolved. This CDR3 has 12 amino acids. The V gene's germline CDR1 is SGHRS and CDR2 YFSETQ. Deletions cut 5 bases from V and 9 bases from J, with 12 bases between. The CDR3 region is CASSPRVGEQFF. In DNA, the CDR3 is TGCGCCAGCAGTCCCCGGGTAGGTGAGCAGTTCTTC.

This sequence joins TRBV19 and TRBJ1-6; D is unclear. CDR1 and CDR2 (germline): LNHDA, SQIVND (reference sequence). This CDR3 is 14 amino acids long. Trimming left V 3 bases short and J 7 bases short, with 10 bases between. CDR3 in DNA: TGTGCCAGTAGTATCATTGGGCCCAATTCACCCCTCCACTTT. It yields the protein CASSIIGPNSPLHF.

The chain employs TRBV9 and TRBJ2-5; tentatively, D is TRBD2 (6 bases). There are 13 residues in the CDR3. V dropped 4 bases and J dropped 7 bases, with 14 bases sitting between them. Germline values: CDR1 SGDLS, CDR2 YYNGEE. The CDR3 reads CASSPRQEGTQYF. CDR3 coding DNA: TGTGCCAGCAGCCCTCGCCAGGAGGGGACCCAGTACTTC.

J is TRBJ1-1 and V is TRBV7-9; 10 bases are a match to TRBD1. V shed 4 bases and J 7 bases; nucleotides not matched to a gene: 12. The CDR3 runs to 16 residues. Germline loops: CDR1 SEHNR, CDR2 FQNEAQ (reference sequence). Here the CDR3 DNA reads TGTGCCAGCAGCTCTTACCCGGGACAGGGGACCGGTGAAGCTTTCTTT. This translates into CASSSYPGQGTGEAFF.

This clone has more than one count but fewer than ten. The chain is built from TRBV27 and TRBJ2-2; TRBD1 aligns across 10 bases. With V trimmed by 3 bases and J by 5 bases, 6 bases remained unmatched. Germline CDR1 and CDR2: MNHEY and SMNVEV (reference sequence). The CDR3 length is 16 residues. The CDR3 nucleotides read TGTGCCAGCAGTTTCAGACAGGGGGCACGAACCGGGGAGCTGTTTTTT. Amino acid sequence: CASSFRQGARTGELFF.